This T cell receptor (beta chain) was documented in a study of blood T cell repertoires in COVID-19. Sequencing used immunoSEQ multiplex PCR; TCRdb keeps in-frame clones, though not all of them. The table lists about 62,000 clones, around 84% of them singletons. V gave up 3 bases and J gave up 3 bases, with 11 bases separating them. Germline V gene sequence: CDR1 MDHEN, CDR2 SYDVKM. This CDR3 comprises 14 residues. The rearrangement joins TRBV28 to TRBJ1-2; no reliable D call. This clonotype originated in a man aged 65 to 85 with acute or convalescent COVID-19. The specimen sequenced was peripheral blood. CDR3 residues: CASSLRQEDYGYTF. The CDR3 DNA sequence: TGTGCCAGCAGTTTGAGGCAGGAGGACTATGGCTACACCTTC.